Listed below are T cell receptor beta chains from one sample, sequenced in a study of blood T cell repertoires in COVID-19. The method was immunoSEQ multiplex PCR; TCRdb's version includes in-frame clones alone and lacks a portion of them. Of some 240,000 clones listed, about 86% were seen once; the top ten hold 9.6%. Material: peripheral blood. These receptors all come from a woman older than 75 with acute or convalescent COVID-19. CDR3s include the opening cysteine and the closing phenylalanine or tryptophan. The D gene is left open where the match is weak. Only part of the rows carry a size: once, few, many, or a class if the clone is expanded.

j_gene: TRBJ1-2
v_gene: TRBV5-1
abundance: .
d_gene: .
CDR3aa: CASSLGVTYGYTF
CDR3nt: TGCGCCAGCAGCTTGGGGGTGACATATGGCTACACCTTC

j_gene: TRBJ1-2
v_gene: TRBV18
abundance: .
d_gene: .
CDR3aa: CASSPRGDYGYTF
CDR3nt: TGTGCCAGCTCACCAAGGGGTGACTATGGCTACACCTTC

j_gene: TRBJ2-1
v_gene: TRBV5-4
abundance: .
d_gene: TRBD2
CDR3aa: CASSWAGTSPYNEQFF
CDR3nt: TGTGCCAGCAGCTGGGCCGGGACTAGCCCATACAATGAGCAGTTCTTC

j_gene: TRBJ2-1
v_gene: TRBV9
abundance: .
d_gene: TRBD2
CDR3aa: CASSPRGAGGNNEQFF
CDR3nt: TGTGCCAGCAGCCCAAGAGGAGCGGGGGGTAACAATGAGCAGTTCTTC

j_gene: TRBJ1-5
v_gene: TRBV2
abundance: .
d_gene: TRBD1
CDR3aa: CASTRTGGVIQPQHF
CDR3nt: TGTGCCAGCACCAGGACAGGGGGCGTTATACAGCCCCAGCATTTT

j_gene: TRBJ2-3
v_gene: TRBV27
abundance: .
d_gene: .
CDR3aa: CASSFVRAGDTQYF
CDR3nt: TGTGCCAGCAGTTTTGTGAGGGCGGGAGATACGCAGTATTTT

j_gene: TRBJ1-5
v_gene: TRBV24-1
abundance: .
d_gene: TRBD1
CDR3aa: CATSEGQYSNQPQHF
CDR3nt: TGTGCCACCAGTGAGGGACAGTATAGCAATCAGCCCCAGCATTTT

j_gene: TRBJ1-6
v_gene: TRBV7-6
abundance: .
d_gene: .
CDR3aa: CASSLASSYNSPLHF
CDR3nt: TGTGCCAGCAGCTTAGCGAGCTCCTATAATTCACCCCTCCACTTT

j_gene: TRBJ2-7
v_gene: TRBV10-3
abundance: .
d_gene: TRBD2
CDR3aa: CAIGGVRSYEQYF
CDR3nt: TGTGCCATCGGGGGGGTGAGATCCTACGAGCAGTACTTC

j_gene: TRBJ2-1
v_gene: TRBV3-1/TRBV3-2
abundance: .
d_gene: TRBD1
CDR3aa: CASSRAGTDNNEQFF
CDR3nt: TGTGCCAGCAGCCGAGCCGGGACAGACAACAATGAGCAGTTCTTC

j_gene: TRBJ1-4
v_gene: TRBV19
abundance: .
d_gene: TRBD1
CDR3aa: CASSMRTGGTEKLFF
CDR3nt: TGTGCCAGTAGTATGAGGACAGGGGGCACTGAAAAACTGTTTTTT

j_gene: TRBJ1-3
v_gene: TRBV7-9
abundance: .
d_gene: .
CDR3aa: CASSLEGGSGNTIYF
CDR3nt: TGTGCCAGCAGCTTGGAGGGTGGGTCTGGAAACACCATATATTTT

j_gene: TRBJ1-1
v_gene: TRBV19
abundance: once
d_gene: TRBD1
CDR3aa: CASSAGTGPMNTEAFF
CDR3nt: TGTGCCAGTAGTGCCGGGACAGGCCCCATGAACACTGAAGCTTTCTTT

j_gene: TRBJ1-1
v_gene: TRBV6-6
abundance: .
d_gene: .
CDR3aa: CASSGGGGYTEAFF
CDR3nt: TGTGCCAGCAGTGGAGGGGGGGGGTACACTGAAGCTTTCTTT

j_gene: TRBJ2-5
v_gene: TRBV10-2
abundance: few
d_gene: TRBD2
CDR3aa: CASRTSGQETQYF
CDR3nt: TGCGCCAGCAGGACTAGCGGACAAGAGACCCAGTACTTC

j_gene: TRBJ2-1
v_gene: TRBV27
abundance: .
d_gene: TRBD2
CDR3aa: CASSTGGYYNEQFF
CDR3nt: TGTGCCAGCAGTACGGGGGGTTACTACAATGAGCAGTTCTTC

j_gene: TRBJ1-4
v_gene: TRBV2
abundance: few
d_gene: .
CDR3aa: CAKKQGFNEKLFF
CDR3nt: TGTGCCAAAAAGCAGGGATTTAATGAAAAACTGTTTTTT

j_gene: TRBJ2-4
v_gene: TRBV7-9
abundance: .
d_gene: .
CDR3aa: CASSPLSLAKNIQYF
CDR3nt: TGTGCCAGCAGCCCCCTTTCCTTAGCCAAAAACATTCAGTACTTC

j_gene: TRBJ1-4
v_gene: TRBV13
abundance: .
d_gene: .
CDR3aa: CASSSSDKNEKLFF
CDR3nt: TGTGCCAGCAGCTCATCCGACAAGAATGAAAAACTGTTTTTT

j_gene: TRBJ1-1
v_gene: TRBV5-1
abundance: .
d_gene: TRBD1
CDR3aa: CASSVGGEGNTEAFF
CDR3nt: TGCGCCAGCAGTGTAGGGGGCGAGGGGAACACTGAAGCTTTCTTT

j_gene: TRBJ1-1
v_gene: TRBV3-1/TRBV3-2
abundance: .
d_gene: TRBD1
CDR3aa: CASSPGQGMNTEAFF
CDR3nt: TGTGCCAGCAGCCCGGGACAGGGTATGAACACTGAAGCTTTCTTT

j_gene: TRBJ2-2
v_gene: TRBV7-2
abundance: few
d_gene: TRBD1
CDR3aa: CASSLSGTGYGSGELFF
CDR3nt: TGTGCCAGCAGCTTATCCGGGACAGGGTATGGGTCCGGGGAGCTGTTTTTT

j_gene: TRBJ1-2
v_gene: TRBV3-1/TRBV3-2
abundance: .
d_gene: .
CDR3aa: CASSQDGNYGYTF
CDR3nt: TGTGCCAGCAGCCAAGACGGGAACTATGGCTACACCTTC

j_gene: TRBJ1-2
v_gene: TRBV19
abundance: .
d_gene: TRBD1
CDR3aa: CASSPTGADGYTF
CDR3nt: TGTGCCAGTAGTCCGACAGGGGCGGATGGCTACACCTTC

j_gene: TRBJ1-1
v_gene: TRBV19
abundance: .
d_gene: TRBD1
CDR3aa: CASSTRGQATLGAFF
CDR3nt: TGTGCCAGTAGTACCCGTGGACAGGCAACCTTGGGAGCTTTCTTT

j_gene: TRBJ1-6
v_gene: TRBV28
abundance: few
d_gene: TRBD1
CDR3aa: CASKGAANSPLHF
CDR3nt: TGTGCCAGTAAGGGGGCCGCGAATTCACCCCTCCACTTT

j_gene: TRBJ2-7
v_gene: TRBV29-1
abundance: .
d_gene: TRBD1
CDR3aa: CSVADRGVVEQYF
CDR3nt: TGCAGCGTTGCGGACAGGGGGGTAGTCGAGCAGTACTTC

j_gene: TRBJ2-1
v_gene: TRBV6-5
abundance: .
d_gene: .
CDR3aa: CATALSGYNEQFF
CDR3nt: TGTGCCACTGCCCTTTCGGGTTACAATGAGCAGTTCTTC

j_gene: TRBJ1-4
v_gene: TRBV6-1
abundance: .
d_gene: .
CDR3aa: CASSEEGGGSLKLFF
CDR3nt: TGTGCCAGCAGTGAAGAGGGGGGGGGCAGCCTAAAACTGTTTTTT

j_gene: TRBJ1-3
v_gene: TRBV19
abundance: .
d_gene: .
CDR3aa: CASRAREPGNTIYF
CDR3nt: TGTGCCAGTAGAGCTCGGGAGCCAGGAAACACCATATATTTT

j_gene: TRBJ2-1
v_gene: TRBV9
abundance: .
d_gene: .
CDR3aa: CASSVGVQDEQFF
CDR3nt: TGTGCCAGCAGCGTAGGGGTACAGGATGAGCAGTTCTTC

j_gene: TRBJ1-6
v_gene: TRBV6-5
abundance: .
d_gene: .
CDR3aa: CASRGQYNSPLHF
CDR3nt: TGTGCCAGCAGGGGCCAATATAATTCACCCCTCCACTTT

j_gene: TRBJ2-2
v_gene: TRBV6-6
abundance: .
d_gene: .
CDR3aa: CASSYLRAGELFF
CDR3nt: TGTGCCAGCAGTTACCTGAGGGCCGGGGAGCTGTTTTTT

j_gene: TRBJ2-2
v_gene: TRBV24-1
abundance: .
d_gene: .
CDR3aa: CATKGGDTGELFF
CDR3nt: TGTGCCACCAAAGGGGGGGACACCGGGGAGCTGTTTTTT

j_gene: TRBJ2-7
v_gene: TRBV2
abundance: .
d_gene: TRBD2
CDR3aa: CASSGASGEGEQYF
CDR3nt: TGTGCCAGCAGTGGGGCTAGCGGGGAAGGCGAGCAGTACTTC

j_gene: TRBJ2-3
v_gene: TRBV7-3
abundance: .
d_gene: TRBD1
CDR3aa: CASSPGQGAADTQYF
CDR3nt: TGTGCCAGCAGCCCGGGGCAGGGGGCAGCAGATACGCAGTATTTT

j_gene: TRBJ1-6
v_gene: TRBV5-4
abundance: .
d_gene: .
CDR3aa: CASSLGGDRGYNSPLHF
CDR3nt: TGTGCCAGCAGCTTGGGGGGGGACCGAGGCTATAATTCACCCCTCCACTTT

j_gene: TRBJ1-2
v_gene: TRBV18
abundance: .
d_gene: TRBD1
CDR3aa: CASSLEDRFGYTF
CDR3nt: TGTGCCAGCTCACTCGAGGACAGGTTTGGCTACACCTTC

j_gene: TRBJ2-7
v_gene: TRBV2
abundance: .
d_gene: TRBD1
CDR3aa: CASRRGQGISEQYF
CDR3nt: TGTGCCAGCAGGCGGGGACAGGGGATCTCCGAGCAGTACTTC

j_gene: TRBJ2-2
v_gene: TRBV5-5
abundance: .
d_gene: .
CDR3aa: CASSLRGSTGELFF
CDR3nt: TGTGCCAGCAGCTTGCGCGGAAGTACCGGGGAGCTGTTTTTT

j_gene: TRBJ2-2
v_gene: TRBV7-9
abundance: .
d_gene: .
CDR3aa: CASSLGQSTGELFF
CDR3nt: TGTGCCAGCAGCTTAGGACAGAGCACCGGGGAGCTGTTTTTT

j_gene: TRBJ1-3
v_gene: TRBV28
abundance: once
d_gene: TRBD1
CDR3aa: CASSEQGAISGNTIYF
CDR3nt: TGTGCCAGCAGTGAACAGGGGGCGATCTCTGGAAACACCATATATTTT